This is a list of T cell receptor beta chains from one sample in a study of T cell responses to AZD1222 COVID-19 vaccine. Here immunoSEQ multiplex PCR was the method, and the copy in TCRdb shows in-frame clones only, minus some. The sample lists some 200,000 clones; 88% were seen once. Sample: peripheral blood, taken 28 days after the second AZD1222 dose. These receptors were collected from an adult who received the AZD1222 COVID-19 vaccine. Each CDR3 is given with its conserved first and last residue. Fields, in order: D gene, clone size, J gene, V gene, CDR3 DNA, CDR3 protein. The D gene is left open where the match is weak. The listing skips clone size in some rows; elsewhere it reads once, few, many or a size class.

D: TRBD1; size: -; J: TRBJ2-7; V: TRBV19; DNA: TGTGCCAGTAGTTTACGGACAGGGGGAACCCCCTACGAGCAGTACTTC; CDR3: CASSLRTGGTPYEQYF
D: TRBD2; size: -; J: TRBJ2-7; V: TRBV6-5; DNA: TGTGCCAGCACTGCAGGCGGGACTAGCAAGTACGAGCAGTACTTC; CDR3: CASTAGGTSKYEQYF
D: TRBD1; size: -; J: TRBJ1-2; V: TRBV29-1; DNA: TGCAGCGTTGAAGCAGGGGGCTATGGCTACACCTTC; CDR3: CSVEAGGYGYTF
D: TRBD1; size: -; J: TRBJ1-5; V: TRBV2; DNA: TGTGCCAGCCGGGACAGGGCCACGCCGGGGTCCCAGCCCCAGCATTTT; CDR3: CASRDRATPGSQPQHF
D: TRBD1; size: once; J: TRBJ2-1; V: TRBV24-1; DNA: TGTGCCACCAGTGTCCCGGGACAGGGCTACAATGAGCAGTTCTTC; CDR3: CATSVPGQGYNEQFF
D: -; size: once; J: TRBJ2-7; V: TRBV7-7; DNA: TGTGCTAGCAGCTTAGTTGAGGAGGGCGAGCAGTACTTC; CDR3: CASSLVEEGEQYF
D: -; size: -; J: TRBJ2-1; V: TRBV28; DNA: TGTGCCAGCAGTCGGATTGGTGGTGAGCAGTTCTTC; CDR3: CASSRIGGEQFF
D: -; size: -; J: TRBJ1-1; V: TRBV4-3; DNA: TGCGCCAGCAGTACGGGGCCGATCACTGAAGCTTTCTTT; CDR3: CASSTGPITEAFF
D: -; size: once; J: TRBJ2-2; V: TRBV6-5; DNA: TGTGCCAGCAGTTACGGCGGGGGCGCAGGCGGGGAGCTGTTTTTT; CDR3: CASSYGGGAGGELFF
D: TRBD2; size: -; J: TRBJ2-7; V: TRBV9; DNA: TGTGCCAGCAGCGCCAGTGGCGGGAGGACTAGACCCTACGAGCAGTACTTC; CDR3: CASSASGGRTRPYEQYF
D: TRBD1; size: -; J: TRBJ1-4; V: TRBV3-1/TRBV3-2; DNA: TGTGCCAGCAGCCCCCCGACAGGGAATGAAAAACTGTTTTTT; CDR3: CASSPPTGNEKLFF
D: TRBD1; size: -; J: TRBJ2-1; V: TRBV7-2; DNA: TGTGCCAGCAGCTTAAGGGACAGGTCGTATGAGCAGTTCTTC; CDR3: CASSLRDRSYEQFF
D: TRBD2; size: -; J: TRBJ2-1; V: TRBV30; DNA: TGTGCCTGGAGCTCCAGCGGGAGGCCAAATGAGCAGTTCTTC; CDR3: CAWSSSGRPNEQFF
D: TRBD2; size: -; J: TRBJ2-1; V: TRBV18; DNA: TGTGCCAGCTCACCTGCCGGGACTAGCGGGCCTCGTGAGCAGTTCTTC; CDR3: CASSPAGTSGPREQFF
D: TRBD1; size: -; J: TRBJ1-5; V: TRBV7-2; DNA: TGTGCCAGCAGCTTAGAGGGGGCGGGGCAGCCCCAGCATTTT; CDR3: CASSLEGAGQPQHF
D: -; size: -; J: TRBJ1-4; V: TRBV6-5; DNA: TGTGCCAGCAAGTGGGGGGCGCTGGGAGAAAAACTGTTTTTT; CDR3: CASKWGALGEKLFF
D: TRBD1; size: few; J: TRBJ2-3; V: TRBV10-3; DNA: TGTGCCATCTCGGGACAGGCCACAGATACGCAGTATTTT; CDR3: CAISGQATDTQYF
D: -; size: -; J: TRBJ2-7; V: TRBV6-5; DNA: TGTGCCAGCAGTTCTCCTCGGGTATCCTACGAGCAGTACTTC; CDR3: CASSSPRVSYEQYF
D: TRBD2; size: once; J: TRBJ2-3; V: TRBV4-2; DNA: TGTGCCAGCAGCCAGGGACTAGCGGGCCGGGATACGCAGTATTTT; CDR3: CASSQGLAGRDTQYF
D: -; size: -; J: TRBJ2-2; V: TRBV19; DNA: TGTGCCAGCAGCTCCGTCAGTAACACCGGGGAGCTGTTTTTT; CDR3: CASSSVSNTGELFF
D: -; size: -; J: TRBJ1-5; V: TRBV7-2; DNA: TGTGCCAGCAGCTTACAGTACGGGGGGGATCAGCCCCAGCATTTT; CDR3: CASSLQYGGDQPQHF
D: TRBD1; size: -; J: TRBJ1-5; V: TRBV7-9; DNA: TGTGCCAGCAGCTTAAACAGGGGACAGCCCCAGCATTTT; CDR3: CASSLNRGQPQHF
D: -; size: -; J: TRBJ1-1; V: TRBV11-2; DNA: TGTGCCAGCAGCCCGAAGACCCGGCCTTCTGAAGCTTTCTTT; CDR3: CASSPKTRPSEAFF
D: -; size: -; J: TRBJ2-6; V: TRBV6-5; DNA: TGTGCCAGCAGTTATGTCGGGTCTCGGGCCAACGTCCTGACTTTC; CDR3: CASSYVGSRANVLTF
D: TRBD1; size: -; J: TRBJ1-5; V: TRBV30; DNA: TGTGCCTGGAGCCTCGCCCGGGACAGGAGTAATCAGCCCCAGCATTTT; CDR3: CAWSLARDRSNQPQHF
D: TRBD2; size: -; J: TRBJ2-1; V: TRBV9; DNA: TGTGCCAGCACCCAAGGGGAGGGGGAGCAGTTCTTC; CDR3: CASTQGEGEQFF
D: -; size: -; J: TRBJ2-5; V: TRBV7-3; DNA: TGTGCCAGCAGCTCCCCCCCTGGGCAGGGCGGCGAGACCCAGTACTTC; CDR3: CASSSPPGQGGETQYF
D: -; size: -; J: TRBJ1-1; V: TRBV5-1; DNA: TGCGCCAGCAGCTTGCCGGGACAAGTGAACACTGAAGCTTTCTTT; CDR3: CASSLPGQVNTEAFF
D: TRBD2; size: -; J: TRBJ2-1; V: TRBV6-5; DNA: TGTGCCAGCTCCAACAGGCTAGCGGGAGTCAATGAGCAGTTCTTC; CDR3: CASSNRLAGVNEQFF
D: -; size: once; J: TRBJ2-2; V: TRBV19; DNA: TGTGCCAGTACCTTCACCGGGGAGCTGTTTTTT; CDR3: CASTFTGELFF
D: -; size: -; J: TRBJ1-2; V: TRBV9; DNA: TGTGCCAGCAGCCAAGGTCCTCCGACAGACTATGGCTACACCTTC; CDR3: CASSQGPPTDYGYTF
D: -; size: -; J: TRBJ2-1; V: TRBV19; DNA: TGTGCCAGTAGTCATGGGTTCCTCCGCGGCAATGAGCAGTTCTTC; CDR3: CASSHGFLRGNEQFF
D: TRBD2; size: -; J: TRBJ2-1; V: TRBV12-3/TRBV12-4; DNA: TGTGCCAGCATTAGCGGGAACTACAATGAGCAGTTCTTC; CDR3: CASISGNYNEQFF
D: TRBD2; size: -; J: TRBJ2-2; V: TRBV2; DNA: TGTGCCGGTTATAAGCGGGAGGTCACCGGGGAGCTGTTTTTT; CDR3: CAGYKREVTGELFF
D: TRBD2; size: -; J: TRBJ2-2; V: TRBV19; DNA: TGTGCCAGTAGTATAGCCCCGTTTGCCCGCGGGGGAACCAACACCGGGGAGCTGTTTTTT; CDR3: CASSIAPFARGGTNTGELFF
D: TRBD1; size: -; J: TRBJ1-2; V: TRBV13; DNA: TGTGCCAGCAGCTCCGAATCTAAAATTTGGGCAGGGGGCAGCGATGGCTACACCTTC; CDR3: CASSSESKIWAGGSDGYTF
D: -; size: few; J: TRBJ1-4; V: TRBV28; DNA: TGTGCCAGCAGTATGGGCGGTGTCTTTCGCGTTAATGAAAAACTGTTTTTT; CDR3: CASSMGGVFRVNEKLFF
D: -; size: -; J: TRBJ1-5; V: TRBV27; DNA: TGTGCCAGCAGTCGGATGGGGACACGGGATCAGCCCCAGCATTTT; CDR3: CASSRMGTRDQPQHF
D: -; size: -; J: TRBJ2-7; V: TRBV20-1; DNA: TGCAGTGATAGGAGCGAGCAGTACTTC; CDR3: CSDRSEQYF
D: TRBD1; size: few; J: TRBJ2-2; V: TRBV24-1; DNA: TGTGCCACCAGTGATCTCCCGGGACAGGGGGCCGGGGAGCTGTTTTTT; CDR3: CATSDLPGQGAGELFF
D: TRBD2; size: -; J: TRBJ2-5; V: TRBV18; DNA: TGTGCCAGCTCACCGAGTAGCGGGAGTAGAGAGACCCAGTACTTC; CDR3: CASSPSSGSRETQYF
D: TRBD2; size: -; J: TRBJ2-7; V: TRBV7-9; DNA: TGTGCCAGCAGCCCGGCTCCTAGCGGGGGCTCCTACGAGCAGTACTTC; CDR3: CASSPAPSGGSYEQYF
D: -; size: -; J: TRBJ2-1; V: TRBV7-7; DNA: TGTGCTAGCAGCTTCGAAACCTTCTCCTACAATGAGCAGTTCTTC; CDR3: CASSFETFSYNEQFF
D: -; size: -; J: TRBJ2-4; V: TRBV9; DNA: TGTGCCAGCACCCGGGTGGGCGAAAACATTCAGTACTTC; CDR3: CASTRVGENIQYF
D: -; size: -; J: TRBJ2-3; V: TRBV18; DNA: TGTGCCAGCTCACCGTTCACAGATACGCAGTATTTT; CDR3: CASSPFTDTQYF
D: -; size: -; J: TRBJ1-4; V: TRBV21-1; DNA: TGTGCCAGCAGACCTTCCCAAAGTACGGACAGGGATTCAACTAATGAAAAACTGTTTTTT; CDR3: CASRPSQSTDRDSTNEKLFF
D: TRBD2; size: -; J: TRBJ2-1; V: TRBV11-1; DNA: TGTGCCAGCAGCTTAACGGGAGGAGATGAGCAGTTCTTC; CDR3: CASSLTGGDEQFF
D: -; size: -; J: TRBJ2-2; V: TRBV24-1; DNA: TGTGCCACCAGAGGAGAGGCGCCGAACACCGGGGAGCTGTTTTTT; CDR3: CATRGEAPNTGELFF